A selection of T cell receptor beta chains follows, all from one sample in a study of Graves' ophthalmopathy and Graves' hyperthyroidism. TCRdb reanalysed the multiplex PCR reads using MiXCR and keeps one entry per CDR3 protein. The table lists some 750,000 distinct CDR3 sequences, roughly 40% of them singletons. Input material: peripheral blood. The receptors here all came from an adult man with Graves' ophthalmopathy. Each CDR3 is given with its conserved first and last residue. The D gene is left open where the match is weak. Clone size, where shown, is once, few, many, or a class for clones that have expanded.

>-|TRBJ2-5|TRBV7-2|many
CASSLGAQEETQYF
TGTGCCAGCAGCCTCGGGGCCCAGGAAGAGACCCAGTACTTC
>-|TRBJ2-1|TRBV11-2|-
CASSFDRDNEQFF
TGTGCCAGCAGCTTCGACCGGGACAATGAGCAGTTCTTC
>-|TRBJ1-2|TRBV12-3/TRBV12-4|few
CASSPPGGIVGYTF
TGTGCCAGCAGTCCGCCGGGGGGAATAGTCGGCTACACCTTC
>-|TRBJ1-5|TRBV2|few
CASSQVGTELNQPQHF
TGTGCCAGCAGCCAAGTTGGGACGGAGCTCAATCAGCCCCAGCATTTT
>TRBD2|TRBJ2-6|TRBV29-1|-
CSVEGGNTGANVLTF
TGCAGCGTGGAGGGAGGGAACACCGGGGCCAACGTCCTGACTTTC
>TRBD1|TRBJ1-2|TRBV2|many
CASSGGTGANYGYTF
TGTGCCAGCAGTGGGGGGACAGGGGCTAACTATGGCTACACCTTC
>-|TRBJ2-7|TRBV10-3|-
CAISPEWARGEQYF
TGTGCCATCAGTCCAGAGTGGGCGCGGGGCGAGCAGTACTTC
>-|TRBJ1-6|TRBV2|-
CASSAGGGPPLHF
TGTGCCAGCAGTGCCGGGGGGGGACCACCCCTCCACTTT
>-|TRBJ1-1|TRBV2|many
CASSSEMNTEAFF
TGTGCCAGCAGCTCCGAAATGAACACTGAAGCTTTCTTT
>TRBD1|TRBJ2-7|TRBV7-9|few
CASSYWGQGAYEQYF
TGTGCCAGCAGCTACTGGGGACAGGGAGCCTACGAGCAGTACTTC
>-|TRBJ2-3|TRBV25-1|-
CASSLSAEDTQYF
TGTGCCAGCAGTTTATCGGCGGAGGATACGCAGTATTTT
>TRBD2|TRBJ2-2|TRBV20-1|-
CSARDGLAGTGELFF
TGCAGTGCTAGAGACGGACTAGCGGGGACCGGGGAGCTGTTTTTT
>-|TRBJ2-7|TRBV20-1|-
CSASRDPDSYEQYF
TGCAGTGCTTCCCGGGACCCCGACTCCTACGAGCAGTACTTC
>-|TRBJ1-4|TRBV15|once
CATSSSLTTNEKLFF
TGTGCCACCAGCAGCTCACTAACAACTAATGAAAAACTGTTTTTT
>TRBD1|TRBJ1-5|TRBV2|-
CASSRTGSGSQPQHF
TGTGCCAGCAGTCGGACAGGGTCGGGCTCTCAGCCCCAGCATTTT
>-|TRBJ1-6|TRBV10-2|-
CASSYSFNHDNSPLHF
TGTGCCAGCAGTTACTCGTTTAATCACGATAATTCACCCCTCCACTTT
>-|TRBJ1-5|TRBV24-1|few
CASSPKWISNQPQHF
TGTGCCAGCAGCCCTAAATGGATTAGCAATCAGCCCCAGCATTTT
>-|TRBJ2-3|TRBV9|-
CASSDGTPRTDTQYF
TGTGCCAGCAGTGACGGGACTCCGAGGACAGATACGCAGTATTTT
>TRBD1|TRBJ2-5|TRBV15|many
CATSRLEQGLETQYF
TGTGCCACCAGCAGATTGGAACAGGGGCTCGAGACCCAGTACTTC
>-|TRBJ2-5|TRBV9|-
CASSPDPRGWNEQYF
TGTGCCAGCAGCCCAGACCCTCGGGGTTGGAATGAGCAGTACTTC
>-|TRBJ2-7|TRBV5-6|once
CAGSLAGESYEQYF
TGTGCCGGCAGCTTGGCCGGAGAATCCTACGAGCAGTACTTC
>-|TRBJ2-5|TRBV2|-
CASSGGGAAEQYF
TGTGCCAGCAGTGGTGGCGGGGCGGCTGAGCAGTACTTC
>-|TRBJ1-6|TRBV5-6|-
CASRLQGSNSPLHF
TGTGCCAGCCGGTTGCAGGGATCTAATTCACCCCTCCACTTT
>-|TRBJ1-4|TRBV5-6|few
CASSYLRSMTNEKLFF
TGTGCCAGCAGTTACTTGAGGTCGATGACTAATGAAAAACTGTTTTTT
>TRBD1|TRBJ2-7|TRBV9|many
CASSRDRDRAREQYF
TGTGCCAGCAGTAGAGACCGGGACAGGGCTCGCGAGCAGTACTTC
>TRBD2|TRBJ2-5|TRBV2|-
CASKGREAQYF
TGTGCCAGCAAGGGGAGGGAGGCCCAGTACTTC
>-|TRBJ2-2|TRBV25-1|few
CASSDIIGVGTGELFF
TGTGCCAGCAGTGATATAATCGGGGTAGGGACCGGGGAGCTGTTTTTT
>-|TRBJ1-1|TRBV7-3|-
CAWSRSNTEAFF
TGTGCCTGGAGTCGTTCAAACACTGAAGCTTTCTTT
>-|TRBJ2-7|TRBV7-2|-
CAGSWRQEKGEQYF
TGTGCCGGCAGTTGGCGGCAGGAAAAGGGTGAGCAGTACTTC
>-|TRBJ2-6|TRBV11-2|few
CASSLRNSGANVLTF
TGTGCCAGCAGCTTGAGAAACTCTGGGGCCAACGTCCTGACTTTC
>-|TRBJ1-6|TRBV11-2|-
CASSQAGENSPLHF
TGTGCCAGCAGCCAAGCAGGGGAGAATTCACCCCTCCACTTT
>-|TRBJ2-7|TRBV7-6|-
CASSLTTGYHEQHF
TGTGCCAGCAGCTTGACCACAGGGTACCACGAGCAGCACTTC
>TRBD2|TRBJ2-5|TRBV6-5|-
CATLGSSGRGSETQYF
TGTGCCACCCTCGGGAGTAGCGGGAGAGGATCAGAGACCCAGTACTTC
>-|TRBJ2-7|TRBV20-1|few
CSASRGGVRNEQYF
TGCAGTGCTAGTAGGGGCGGGGTTCGGAACGAGCAGTACTTC
>-|TRBJ1-1|TRBV24-1|once
CATSSLNTEAFF
TGTGCCACCAGCAGTCTAAACACTGAAGCTTTCTTT
>-|TRBJ1-1|TRBV7-6|few
CASSSAPQVTTEAFF
TGTGCCAGCAGCTCTGCCCCCCAGGTTACCACTGAAGCTTTCTTT
>-|TRBJ1-5|TRBV12-3/TRBV12-4|-
CASSLGHDFSNQPQHF
TGTGCCAGCAGTTTAGGGCACGACTTTAGCAATCAGCCCCAGCATTTT
>TRBD2|TRBJ2-3|TRBV7-9|-
CASSRGGVPDTQYF
TGTGCCAGCAGCCGGGGGGGAGTCCCAGATACGCAGTATTTT
>TRBD1|TRBJ1-2|TRBV29-1|many
CSAGQGAQGYTF
TGCAGCGCGGGACAGGGGGCACAGGGCTACACCTTC
>-|TRBJ1-1|TRBV5-6|many
CASSFGFDTEAFF
TGTGCCAGCAGCTTTGGTTTCGACACTGAAGCTTTCTTT
>-|TRBJ1-5|TRBV19|few
CASSINHSNQPQHF
TGTGCCAGTAGTATAAACCATAGCAATCAGCCCCAGCATTTT
>-|TRBJ2-7|TRBV7-2|-
CASSSLSRGYEQYF
TGTGCCAGCAGTTCCCTTTCCAGGGGATACGAGCAGTACTTC
>-|TRBJ1-1|TRBV7-2|-
CASGSSAGGEAFF
TGTGCCAGCGGCTCCTCGGCCGGGGGGGAAGCTTTCTTT
>-|TRBJ2-7|TRBV11-2|few
CASSLAFPTYEQYF
TGTGCCAGCAGCTTAGCTTTTCCGACCTACGAGCAGTACTTC
>-|TRBJ1-1|TRBV12-3/TRBV12-4|few
CASSPGVSEAFF
TGTGCCAGCAGTCCGGGGGTTTCTGAAGCTTTCTTT